These 20 T cell receptor beta chains originate from one sample sequenced in a study of shared clonotypes between healthy human individuals. Clones were read by immunoSEQ multiplex PCR, and TCRdb kept only the in-frame ones, dropping some. In the table there are approximately 720,000 clones, 90% to 95% of which are singletons. The naive CD8 fraction comprised CD45RO-negative cells positively selected for CCR7 and excluded terminally differentiated effector memory CD45RA+ cells. Sequencing was performed on naive CD8+ T cells sorted from blood. Every receptor here comes from a man between 25 and 39 years old in good health.

The chain employs TRBV27 and TRBJ2-3; tentative D call: TRBD1 (5 bases). CDR3 length: 13 amino acids. Germline CDR1 reads MNHEY; CDR2 reads SMNVEV (reference sequence). V shed 8 bases and J shed 2 bases, with 11 bases lying between them. The CDR3 here is CASAWGLTDTQYF. The CDR3 DNA follows: TGTGCCAGCGCCTGGGGCCTCACAGATACGCAGTATTTT.

The chain employs TRBV2 and TRBJ1-2; D not resolved. V shed 4 bases and J shed 3 bases, with 12 bases lying between them. Germline CDR1 is SNHLY and CDR2 is FYNNEI. The CDR3 extends over 14 amino acids. The CDR3 is CASSAGPVDYGYTF. The DNA of the CDR3 is TGTGCCAGCAGTGCCGGGCCCGTGGACTATGGCTACACCTTC.

This chain uses TRBV21-1 with TRBJ2-1; the D segment call TRBD2 is taken from the table without a DNA check. TRBV21-1 represents a pseudogene. The CDR3 is 16 amino acids. In DNA form, the CDR3 reads TGTGCCCCCACATGGTACAGGAGGGCCGGTTACAATGAGCAGTTCTTC. Its translation is CAPTWYRRAGYNEQFF.

The chain employs TRBV11-2 and TRBJ2-7; no clear D gene. The V end lost 4 bases, the J end lost 2 bases, and 15 bases lay between the germline ends. The CDR3 sequence is 15 residues long. The germline V gene has CDR1 SGHAT and CDR2 FQNNGV. The CDR3 DNA is TGTGCCAGCAGCTCATCGGACCAGGTGACCTACGAGCAGTACTTC. It is translated as CASSSSDQVTYEQYF. The complete variable domain, with remaining parts taken from reference TRBV11-2 and TRBJ2-7, reads EAGVAQSPRYKIIEKRQSVAFWCNPISGHATLYWYQQILGQGPKLLIQFQNNGVVDDSQLPKDRFSAERLKGVDSTLKIQPAKLEDSAVYLCASSSSDQVTYEQYFGPGTRLTVT.

This clone came up once. The chain uses TRBV10-2 and TRBJ1-1, with D tentatively TRBD1 (5 bases). The germline V and J ends were trimmed by 0 bases and 0 bases, with 11 bases remaining between them. Germline values: CDR1 WSHSY, CDR2 SAAADI. This CDR3 region has 16 residues. The CDR3, as DNA: TGCGCCAGCAGTGAGTCGGGGCTGAGCATGAACACTGAAGCTTTCTTT. It is translated as CASSESGLSMNTEAFF.

The chain combines TRBV27 with TRBJ2-3; D is possibly TRBD1 or TRBD2 (5 bases each). CDR3 length: 16 amino acids. Germline V CDR1 and CDR2: MNHEY, SMNVEV (reference sequence). Trimming stripped 3 bases from V and 0 bases from J, with 13 bases between. The CDR3 DNA sequence: TGTGCCAGCAGTTTGGGACCGGGGTATAGCACAGATACGCAGTATTTT. Translating it yields CASSLGPGYSTDTQYF.

The rearrangement joins TRBV9 to TRBJ2-2; 11 nucleotides align to TRBD2. Looked up from germline, CDR1 is SGDLS and CDR2 is YYNGEE. There are 19 residues in the CDR3. Losses at the gene ends were 2 bases for V and 2 bases for J; bases not matched to a gene: 11. CDR3: CASSVAATGLAVNTGELFF. The CDR3 region has the DNA TGTGCCAGCAGCGTCGCCGCAACGGGACTAGCGGTAAACACCGGGGAGCTGTTTTTT.

J is TRBJ2-1 and V is TRBV9, with D possibly matching TRBD2 (6 bases). Germline V gene data show CDR1 as SGDLS and CDR2 as YYNGEE. Trimming left V 0 bases short and J 7 bases short, with 14 bases between. The CDR3 extends over 15 amino acids. The DNA of the CDR3 is TGTGCCAGCAGCGTAGGGTCCGGGAGTGGGAATGAGCAGTTCTTC. Translated: CASSVGSGSGNEQFF.

The J gene is TRBJ2-1, the V gene TRBV9; D tentatively reads TRBD1 or TRBD2 (5 bases each). The germline gives CDR1 SGDLS, CDR2 YYNGEE. The CDR3 has 15 amino acids. With 0 bases removed from V and 4 bases from J, the gap between germline ends came to 11 bases. The CDR3 protein is CASSVDGTPYNEQFF. CDR3 nucleotides: TGTGCCAGCAGCGTAGATGGGACCCCTTACAATGAGCAGTTCTTC.

The table lists this clone with a count of one. V and J are TRBV6-5 and TRBJ2-1; D may be TRBD1 (7 bases). This CDR3 is built from 15 residues. Trimming cost V 0 bases and J 12 bases, with 18 bases left between them. Germline V gene data show CDR1 as MNHEY and CDR2 as SVGAGI. The CDR3 DNA reads as TGTGCCAGCAGTTACTCGCGGGCAGGGAGGACAGGGCAGTTCTTC. Translation gives CASSYSRAGRTGQFF.

In DNA, the CDR3 is TGTGCCAGTAGTTTCGGACAGGGACCCTACAATGAGCAGTTCTTC. As protein: CASSFGQGPYNEQFF. The chain has TRBV19 and TRBJ2-1; 8 nucleotides agree with TRBD1. The CDR3 is 15 residues long. The V segment lost 5 bases and the J segment 2 bases; nucleotides outside the gene matches: 5. Germline V gives CDR1 LNHDA, CDR2 SQIVND (reference sequence).

The chain recombines TRBV30 with TRBJ2-7, with D possibly matching TRBD2 (5 bases). The CDR3 extends over 15 amino acids. V lost 3 bases and J 3 bases, leaving 18 bases between the germline ends. From germline, CDR1 is GTSNPN and CDR2 SVGIG (reference sequence). In DNA, the CDR3 is TGTGCCTGGAGCGCTACTGGCGGGCCCAACTACGAGCAGTACTTC. Amino acid sequence: CAWSATGGPNYEQYF.

V and J are TRBV7-2 and TRBJ2-1; TRBD1 or TRBD2 may be the D gene (5 bases each). With 3 bases removed from V and 8 bases from J, the gap between germline ends came to 14 bases. The germline CDR1 and CDR2 sequences are SGHTA and FQGNSA. The CDR3 sequence is 14 residues long. CDR3 loop: CASSFTGTPHEQFF. CDR3 nucleotides: TGTGCCAGCAGCTTTACCGGGACCCCTCATGAGCAGTTCTTC.

The gene calls are TRBV5-8 and TRBJ2-3; the D is unclear. Germline assignment: CDR1 SGHTS and CDR2 YDEGEE. The CDR3 contains 14 residues. With 0 bases removed from V and 0 bases from J, the gap between germline ends came to 5 bases. The chain's CDR3 is CASSLESSTDTQYF. For the CDR3, the DNA is TGTGCCAGCAGCTTGGAGTCTAGCACAGATACGCAGTATTTT.

The chain couples TRBV14 to TRBJ1-1; D is unclear. The V and J ends lost 1 base and 5 bases respectively, with 8 bases between them. Germline V gives CDR1 SGHDN, CDR2 FVKESK. The length of the CDR3 is 13 residues. CDR3 nucleotides: TGTGCCAGCAGCCAAGTCCGGGATACTGAAGCTTTCTTT. Its translation: CASSQVRDTEAFF.

A remark on this clone: At one end, the junction sequence differs from germline, possibly due to a read error. The gene calls are TRBV6-5 and TRBJ2-2, with TRBD2 identical over 9 bases. The CDR3 loop spans 16 amino acids. Germline CDR1 is MNHEY and CDR2 is SVGAGI. In DNA, the CDR3 is TGTGCCAGCAGTTATTTAGCGGGAGAAGGACACCGGGGAGCTGTTTTT. This sequence encodes CASSYLAGEGHRGAVF.

The CDR3 loop reads CSVIGAGGRTDPETQYF. CDR3 nucleotides: TGCAGCGTTATCGGTGCAGGGGGACGGACAGACCCGGAGACCCAGTACTTC. This sequence joins TRBV29-1 and TRBJ2-5; 7 bases fit TRBD1. The ends lost 5 bases at V and 5 bases at J; junction bases unmatched: 20. The CDR3 has 17 residues. Germline CDR1 is SQVTM and CDR2 is ANQGSEA.

CDR3: CASILPGLYEQFF. CDR3 DNA sequence: TGTGCCAGCATCCTGCCTGGTTTGTATGAGCAGTTCTTC. V and J are TRBV6-1 and TRBJ2-1; no firm D call. Trimming removed 7 bases at V and 8 bases at J, with 15 bases between. CDR1 and CDR2 (germline): MNHNS, SASEGT. The CDR3 runs to 13 residues.

The rearrangement joins TRBV13 to TRBJ2-1, with 9 bases lining up with TRBD1. This CDR3 spans 16 amino acids. Germline V gene sequence: CDR1 PRHDT, CDR2 FYEKMQ (reference sequence). V was clipped by 3 bases and J by 8 bases; unmatched bases: 11. Written as DNA, the CDR3 is TGTGCCAGCAGCTTGGCCGGGACAGGGAAAGCGGATGAGCAGTTCTTC. It codes for CASSLAGTGKADEQFF.

J is TRBJ2-3 and V is TRBV18; TRBD2 matches 12 bases. The length of the CDR3 is 16 residues. From germline, CDR1 is KGHSH and CDR2 LQKENI. Losses at the gene ends were 2 bases for V and 4 bases for J; bases not matched to a gene: 4. In nucleotides, the CDR3 is TGTGCCAGCTCACCATTTCTAGCGGGAGGGTCAGATACGCAGTATTTT. Translated, it gives CASSPFLAGGSDTQYF.